This section outlines one T cell receptor beta chain sequence together with its context. Its antigen is unidentified. This sample is drawn from a study of cytomegalovirus exposure and HLA in healthy donors. General observations from the study: Among the most significant clusters, several appeared linked to common viral pathogens in a later analysis. When presence/absence was analysed, sequencing depth was taken to be roughly uniform across donors.

CDR1 is LNHNV, CDR2 YYDKDF, per germline (reference sequence). Trimming took 5 bases from V and 14 from J, leaving 19 bases between them. The CDR3 is 14 residues long. Vbeta (60) and Jbeta (13) primers were used in the PCR. How the authors handled the data: Later work found 65 million to 90 million unique TCR beta chains, with some 11 million shared. Generated by immunoSEQ multiplex PCR, the TCRdb table keeps only in-frame clones and is missing some. V, J and clone size reflect that table, while D and trimming were determined from the DNA. The sample consists of about 160,000 clones, around four fifths of them appearing once.

The chain recombines TRBV15 with TRBJ1-6, with unresolved D. Sequencing was carried out using PBMCs. The receptor was isolated from a young man in good health and CMV-seronegative. The CDR3 region has the DNA TGTGCCACCAGCCATCCTAGGTCCCCGGCATCCCTCCACTTT. Amino acid sequence: CATSHPRSPASLHF. The whole variable domain, remainder taken from reference TRBV15 and TRBJ1-6, is DAMVIQNPRYQVTQFGKPVTLSCSQTLNHNVMYWYQQKSSQAPKLLFHYYDKDFNNEADTPDNFQSRRPNTSFCFLDIRSPGLGDTAMYLCATSHPRSPASLHFGNGTRLTVT.